The clone carrying this T cell receptor (beta chain) was picked up a small number of times. What it binds is unknown. Next came a second PCR, run for roughly 6 to 11 cycles, which used a sample-barcoded 5' primer along with a J-beta primer mix. TCRdb passed the 5' RACE reads through MiXCR, listing each CDR3 protein once. The table lists about 1.6 million distinct CDR3 sequences, roughly 32% of them singletons, with around 10% in the top ten. This sample is drawn from a study of blood T cells in healthy people across ages. This CDR3 comprises 13 residues. V gave up 0 bases and J gave up 2 bases, with 8 bases separating them. The germline V gene has CDR1 GTSNPN and CDR2 SVGIG (reference sequence). Study-level points and caveats: The recorded TCR beta diversity per million T cells decreased in a roughly linear manner with age.

Sequencing was carried out using blood. V gene TRBV30 combines with J gene TRBJ2-7, with no clear D. This clonotype originated in a woman in her twenties or thirties in good health. The CDR3 loop is CAWSVGSTYEQYF. The CDR3 nucleotides are TGTGCCTGGAGTGTGGGCTCAACCTACGAGCAGTACTTC.